What follows are 15 T cell receptor beta chains derived from one specimen sequenced in a study of PD-1 blockade in classical Hodgkin lymphoma. Sequencing was performed with immunoSEQ multiplex PCR; in TCRdb, only in-frame clones are kept and a portion is missing. The profile shows 100,000 to 120,000 clones, approximately 89% of them singletons. Time point described: cycle 4 day 1 (C4D1), after more than 5 weeks of nivolumab. All patients relapsed after autologous stem cell transplantation, and brentuximab vedotin exposure varied. Source: peripheral blood mononuclear cells (PBMCs), taken before the fourth cycle of nivolumab. The receptors were sampled from a human donor with classical Hodgkin lymphoma.

V usage is TRBV7-2 and J usage is TRBJ2-7; D is possibly TRBD2 (5 bases). This CDR3 is built from 14 residues. In germline, CDR1 is SGHTA, CDR2 FQGNSA. The V end was cut by 4 bases, the J end by 0 bases, with 10 bases between. Here the CDR3 DNA reads TGTGCCAGCAGCTACAGCGGTAGCTCCTACGAGCAGTACTTC. It codes for CASSYSGSSYEQYF.

V usage is TRBV19 and J usage is TRBJ1-3; the match to TRBD1 covers 7 bases. The CDR3 consists of 14 residues. Looked up from germline, CDR1 is LNHDA and CDR2 is SQIVND (reference sequence). The J segment lost 9 bases and the V segment lost 3 bases, leaving 8 bases of the junction unmatched. The CDR3 spells CASSMRDRGSTIYF. CDR3 DNA sequence: TGTGCCAGTAGTATGAGGGACAGAGGGAGCACCATATATTTT.

The chain combines TRBV27 with TRBJ2-2; 10 bases fit TRBD2. The CDR3 loop spans 20 amino acids. The V gene's germline CDR1 is MNHEY and CDR2 SMNVEV (reference sequence). The trim removed 6 bases at V and 0 bases at J, leaving 16 bases unmatched. Written as DNA, the CDR3 is TGTGCCAGCAGGGGATTAATAGCGGGAGGACTTATTGCGAACACCGGGGAGCTGTTTTTT. Protein: CASRGLIAGGLIANTGELFF.

This chain connects TRBV6-1 to TRBJ2-3; D may be TRBD2 (7 bases). V gave up 6 bases and J gave up 4 bases, with 14 bases separating them. The CDR3 length is 14 residues. Germline V gene lookup returns CDR1 MNHNS and CDR2 SASEGT. CDR3 DNA: TGTGCCAGCAGGGAGAGAGGGGGGGCAGATACGCAGTATTTT. Its translation is CASRERGGADTQYF.

This chain connects TRBV2 to TRBJ1-2, with D possibly being TRBD1 (5 bases). The CDR3 contains 13 residues. Germline-derived CDR1 and CDR2 are SNHLY and FYNNEI. V was trimmed by 6 bases and J by 8 bases, leaving 16 bases between them. CDR3 sequence (DNA): TGTGCCAGCAGAATTAAGGGGTCGGGCGGCTACACCTTC. As protein: CASRIKGSGGYTF.

The V and J genes are TRBV19 and TRBJ1-1; D may be TRBD1 (6 bases). This CDR3 is 15 amino acids long. The V end was cut by 4 bases, the J end by 7 bases, with 19 bases between. Germline-derived CDR1 and CDR2 are LNHDA and SQIVND (reference sequence). The CDR3 protein is CASSRFQGSSSEAFF. Written as DNA, the CDR3 is TGTGCCAGTAGTAGGTTTCAGGGGAGCAGCAGTGAAGCTTTCTTT.

The V call is TRBV13, the J call TRBJ1-1, with 8 nucleotides matching TRBD1. V gave up 4 bases and J gave up 4 bases; unmatched junction bases: 8. Germline V gene sequence: CDR1 PRHDT, CDR2 FYEKMQ (reference sequence). This CDR3 spans 15 amino acids. In nucleotides, the CDR3 is TGTGCCAGCAGCTACCGGACAGGGAGTTTCACTGAAGCTTTCTTT. Amino acid sequence: CASSYRTGSFTEAFF.

J is TRBJ1-2 and V is TRBV15; weak D call: TRBD1 (6 bases). Germline CDR1 LNHNV, CDR2 YYDKDF (reference sequence). The ends were cut back, 5 bases at V and 8 bases at J, with 21 bases in the middle. This CDR3 region has 15 residues. The CDR3 loop is CATSPPTYREGGYTF. Written as DNA, the CDR3 is TGTGCCACCAGCCCACCTACCTACAGGGAAGGGGGCTACACCTTC.

The chain is built from TRBV13 and TRBJ2-3, with D maybe TRBD2 (5 bases). The CDR3 extends over 16 amino acids. From germline, CDR1 is PRHDT and CDR2 FYEKMQ (reference sequence). Trimming removed 0 bases from V and 6 bases from J, with 16 bases in between. The CDR3 DNA follows: TGTGCCAGCAGCTTAGGGACTACACCCTACGCGGATACGCAGTATTTT. Its translation: CASSLGTTPYADTQYF.

V gene TRBV2 combines with J gene TRBJ2-2, with D perhaps given as TRBD1 or TRBD2 (5 bases each). Germline V gene data show CDR1 as SNHLY and CDR2 as FYNNEI. Trimming stripped 4 bases from V and 6 bases from J, with 9 bases between. The CDR3 runs to 13 residues. The CDR3 DNA reads as TGTGCCAGCAGTGGGCAGGGAGCCGGGGAGCTGTTTTTT. The encoded protein is CASSGQGAGELFF.

This chain uses TRBV4-1 with TRBJ1-1, with 9 bases aligning to TRBD1. CDR1 is MGHRA and CDR2 is YSYEKL in the germline V gene. V was pared by 0 bases and J by 10 bases, with 6 bases of the junction left unmatched. The CDR3 is 14 amino acids. CDR3 sequence: CASSQERDREGAFF. The CDR3 region has the DNA TGCGCCAGCAGCCAAGAACGGGACAGGGAGGGAGCTTTCTTT.

This clone was seen only once. The chain employs TRBV5-4 and TRBJ2-7; no clear D gene. Germline V CDR1 and CDR2: SGHNT, YYREEE (reference sequence). The V gene lost 4 bases and the J gene lost 0 bases, with 2 bases spanning the gap. The CDR3 consists of 11 residues. The CDR3 nucleotides read TGTGCCAGCAGCCCCTCCTACGAGCAGTACTTC. Amino acid sequence: CASSPSYEQYF.

V usage is TRBV5-6 and J usage is TRBJ2-3; D is unresolved. V lost 0 bases and J lost 6, with 5 bases in between. The germline gives CDR1 SGHDT, CDR2 YYEEEE. This CDR3 is 12 amino acids long. The CDR3 DNA is TGTGCCAGCAGCTTGGGAAGGGATACGCAGTATTTT. Encoded protein: CASSLGRDTQYF.

This chain links TRBV7-9 with TRBJ2-5, with D perhaps matching TRBD1 or TRBD2 (5 bases each). The CDR3 spans 16 residues. CDR1 and CDR2 (germline): SEHNR, FQNEAQ (reference sequence). Trimming took 3 bases from V and 3 from J, leaving 17 bases between them. This CDR3 is CASSFGVRGPKETQYF. The CDR3 nucleotides are TGTGCCAGCAGCTTCGGGGTACGGGGACCTAAAGAGACCCAGTACTTC.

CDR3 in amino acids: CAWKPGLATNEQFF. Written as DNA, the CDR3 is TGTGCCTGGAAACCGGGACTAGCAACCAATGAGCAGTTCTTC. The gene calls are TRBV30 and TRBJ2-1; 9 nucleotides match TRBD2. V shed 4 bases and J 6 bases; nucleotides not matched to a gene: 7. Per germline, CDR1 GTSNPN and CDR2 SVGIG (reference sequence). The CDR3 loop spans 14 amino acids.